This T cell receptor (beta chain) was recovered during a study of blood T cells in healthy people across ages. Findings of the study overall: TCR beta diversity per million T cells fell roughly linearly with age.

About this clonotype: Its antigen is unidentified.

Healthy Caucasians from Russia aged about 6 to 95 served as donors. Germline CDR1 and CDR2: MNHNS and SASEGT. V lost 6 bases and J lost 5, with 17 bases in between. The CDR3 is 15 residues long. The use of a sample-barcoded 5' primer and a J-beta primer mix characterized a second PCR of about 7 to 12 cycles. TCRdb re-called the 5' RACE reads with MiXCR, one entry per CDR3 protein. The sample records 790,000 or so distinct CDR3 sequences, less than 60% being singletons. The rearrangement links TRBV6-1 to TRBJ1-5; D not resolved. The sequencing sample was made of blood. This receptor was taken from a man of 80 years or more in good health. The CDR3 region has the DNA TGTGCCAGCAGCGCCGGCGGGGAAGTGGATCAGCCCCAGCATTTT. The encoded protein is CASSAGGEVDQPQHF.